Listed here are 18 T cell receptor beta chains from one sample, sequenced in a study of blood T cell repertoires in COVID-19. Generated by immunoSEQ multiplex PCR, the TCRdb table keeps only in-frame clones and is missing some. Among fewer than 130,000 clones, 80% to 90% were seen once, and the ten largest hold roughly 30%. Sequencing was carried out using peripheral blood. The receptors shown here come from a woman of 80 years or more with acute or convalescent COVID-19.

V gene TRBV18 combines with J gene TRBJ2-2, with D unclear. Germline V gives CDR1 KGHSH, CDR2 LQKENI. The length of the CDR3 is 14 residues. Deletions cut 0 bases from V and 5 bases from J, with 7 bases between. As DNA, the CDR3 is TGTGCCAGCTCACCACCGGCCATTACCGGGGAGCTGTTTTTT. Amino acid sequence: CASSPPAITGELFF.

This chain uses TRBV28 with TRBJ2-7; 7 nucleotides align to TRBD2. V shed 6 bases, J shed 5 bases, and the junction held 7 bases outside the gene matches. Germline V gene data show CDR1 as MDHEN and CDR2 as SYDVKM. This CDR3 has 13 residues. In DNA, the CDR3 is TGTGCCAGCAGATGGGGGGGGACGAACGAGCAGTACTTC. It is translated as CASRWGGTNEQYF. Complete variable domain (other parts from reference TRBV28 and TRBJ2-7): DVKVTQSSRYLVKRTGEKVFLECVQDMDHENMFWYRQDPGLGLRLIYFSYDVKMKEKGDIPEGYSVSREKKERFSLILESASTNQTSMYLCASRWGGTNEQYFGPGTRLTVT.

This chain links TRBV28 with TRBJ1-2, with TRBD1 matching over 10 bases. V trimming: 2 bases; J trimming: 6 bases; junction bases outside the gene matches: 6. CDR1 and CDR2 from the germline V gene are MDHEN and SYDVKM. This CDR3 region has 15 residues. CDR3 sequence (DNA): TGTGCCAGCAGTTTACCCCCGGGACAGGGGCATGGCTACACCTTC. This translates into CASSLPPGQGHGYTF.

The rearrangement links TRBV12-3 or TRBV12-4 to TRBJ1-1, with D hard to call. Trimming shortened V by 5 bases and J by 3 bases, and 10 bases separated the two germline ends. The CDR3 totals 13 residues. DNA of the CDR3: TGTGCCAGCAGTGTTGATCGGGACACTGAAGCTTTCTTT. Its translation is CASSVDRDTEAFF.

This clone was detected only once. The CDR3 loop reads CASSLDGGGRTDTQYF. In DNA form, the CDR3 reads TGTGCCAGCAGTTTAGATGGCGGGGGTCGCACAGATACGCAGTATTTT. The chain has TRBV27 and TRBJ2-3; 7 bases are shared with TRBD2. Looked up from germline, CDR1 is MNHEY and CDR2 is SMNVEV (reference sequence). Losses at the gene ends were 2 bases for V and 1 base for J; bases not matched to a gene: 6. The CDR3 loop spans 16 amino acids.

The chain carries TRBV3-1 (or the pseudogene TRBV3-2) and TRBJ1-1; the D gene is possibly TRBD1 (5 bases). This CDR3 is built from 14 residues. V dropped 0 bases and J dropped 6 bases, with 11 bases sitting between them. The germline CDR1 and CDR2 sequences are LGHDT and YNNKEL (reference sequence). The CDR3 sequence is CASSQDRVRAEAFF. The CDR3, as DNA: TGTGCCAGCAGCCAAGATCGTGTCAGGGCTGAAGCTTTCTTT.

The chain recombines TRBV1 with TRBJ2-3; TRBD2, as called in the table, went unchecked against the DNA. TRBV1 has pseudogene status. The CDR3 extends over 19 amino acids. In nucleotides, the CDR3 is TGCACCAGCAGCCAACCCGACAGGACTAGCGGGGGGGCAGCAGATACGCAGTATTTT. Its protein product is CTSSQPDRTSGGAADTQYF.

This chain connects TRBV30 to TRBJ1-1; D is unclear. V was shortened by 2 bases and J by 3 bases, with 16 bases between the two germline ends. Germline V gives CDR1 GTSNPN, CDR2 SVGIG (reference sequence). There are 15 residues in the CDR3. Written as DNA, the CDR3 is TGTGCCTGGAGTCTCCCTGGGCCTTGGGACACTGAAGCTTTCTTT. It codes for CAWSLPGPWDTEAFF.

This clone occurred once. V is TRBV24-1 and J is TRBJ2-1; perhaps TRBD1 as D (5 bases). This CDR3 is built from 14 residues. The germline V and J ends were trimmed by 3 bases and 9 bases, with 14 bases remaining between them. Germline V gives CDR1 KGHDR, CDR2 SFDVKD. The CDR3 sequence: CATSDTGRSAEQFF. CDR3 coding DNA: TGTGCCACCAGTGATACAGGCAGGTCAGCTGAGCAGTTCTTC.

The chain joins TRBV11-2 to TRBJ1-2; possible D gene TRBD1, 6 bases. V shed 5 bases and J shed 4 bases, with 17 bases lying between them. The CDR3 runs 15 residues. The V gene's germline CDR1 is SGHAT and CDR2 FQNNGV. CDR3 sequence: CASSRPRTVGYGYTF. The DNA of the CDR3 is TGTGCCAGCAGCCGCCCCCGGACAGTGGGCTATGGCTACACCTTC.

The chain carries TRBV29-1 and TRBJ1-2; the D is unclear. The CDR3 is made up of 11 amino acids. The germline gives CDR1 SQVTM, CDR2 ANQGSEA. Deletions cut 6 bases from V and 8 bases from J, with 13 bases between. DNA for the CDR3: TGCAGCGTCGGACTAGATACCGGCTACACCTTC. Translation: CSVGLDTGYTF.

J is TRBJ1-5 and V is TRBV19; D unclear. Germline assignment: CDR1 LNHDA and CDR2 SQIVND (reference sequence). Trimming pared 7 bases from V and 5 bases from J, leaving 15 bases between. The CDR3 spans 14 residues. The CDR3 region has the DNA TGTGCCAGTAATCATCGGGTTTTCCATCAGCCCCAGCATTTT. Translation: CASNHRVFHQPQHF. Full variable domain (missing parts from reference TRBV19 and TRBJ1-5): DGGITQSPKYLFRKEGQNVTLSCEQNLNHDAMYWYRQDPGQGLRLIYYSQIVNDFQKGDIAEGYSVSREKKESFPLTVTSAQKNPTAFYLCASNHRVFHQPQHFGDGTRLSIL.

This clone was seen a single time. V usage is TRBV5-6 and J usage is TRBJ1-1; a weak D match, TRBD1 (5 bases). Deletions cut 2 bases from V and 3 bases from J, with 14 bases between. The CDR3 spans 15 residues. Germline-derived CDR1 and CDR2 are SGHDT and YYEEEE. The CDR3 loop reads CASSFLDAGDTEAFF. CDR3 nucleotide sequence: TGTGCCAGCAGCTTCCTTGACGCGGGGGACACTGAAGCTTTCTTT.

The CDR3 is CAISTGGGYTF. The CDR3, as DNA: TGTGCCATCAGTACAGGGGGAGGCTACACCTTC. V and J are TRBV10-3 and TRBJ1-2; 8 bases map to TRBD1. Germline CDR1 ENHRY, CDR2 SYGVKD. The CDR3 is 11 residues long. V lost 5 bases, J lost 8 bases, and 1 base stayed unmatched.

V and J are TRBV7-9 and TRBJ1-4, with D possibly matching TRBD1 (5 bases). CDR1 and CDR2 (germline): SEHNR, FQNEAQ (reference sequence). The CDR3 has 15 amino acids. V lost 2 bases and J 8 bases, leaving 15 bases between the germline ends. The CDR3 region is CASSLPSQGREKLFF. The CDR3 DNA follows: TGTGCCAGCAGCTTACCCAGTCAGGGTAGGGAAAAACTGTTTTTT.

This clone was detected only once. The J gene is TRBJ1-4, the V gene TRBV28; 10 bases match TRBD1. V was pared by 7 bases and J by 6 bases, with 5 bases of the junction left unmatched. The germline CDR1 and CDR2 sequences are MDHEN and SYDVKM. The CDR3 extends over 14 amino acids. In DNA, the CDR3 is TGTGCCAGCACCAGGGGACAGGGGCATGAAAAACTGTTTTTT. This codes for CASTRGQGHEKLFF. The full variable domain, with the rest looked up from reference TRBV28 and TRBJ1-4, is DVKVTQSSRYLVKRTGEKVFLECVQDMDHENMFWYRQDPGLGLRLIYFSYDVKMKEKGDIPEGYSVSREKKERFSLILESASTNQTSMYLCASTRGQGHEKLFFGSGTQLSVL.

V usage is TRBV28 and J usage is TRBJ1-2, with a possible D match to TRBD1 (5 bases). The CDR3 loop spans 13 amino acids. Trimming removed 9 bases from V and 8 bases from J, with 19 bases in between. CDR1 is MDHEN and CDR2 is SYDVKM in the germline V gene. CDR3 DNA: TGTGCCAGTAACCCCACACAGGTGAGGGGCTACACCTTC. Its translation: CASNPTQVRGYTF.

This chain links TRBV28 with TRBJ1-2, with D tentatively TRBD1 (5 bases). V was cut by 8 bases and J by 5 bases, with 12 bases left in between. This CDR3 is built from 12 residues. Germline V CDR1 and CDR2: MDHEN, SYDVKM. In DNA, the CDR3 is TGTGCCAGCTCCCGGGGGGGGTATGGCTACACCTTC. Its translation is CASSRGGYGYTF.